Sequencing of this T cell receptor beta chain was carried out in a study of blood T cells in healthy people across ages. Study-level findings and limits: Diversity estimated from one million T cells was considered an underestimate. For the donors, CMV status was unknown and possibly confounded expanded clonotype changes.

This clonotype was detected a few times. The antigen is unknown. The authors ran a second PCR of 7 to 11 cycles using a sample-barcoded 5' primer and a J-beta primer mix. TCRdb called the 5' RACE reads again in MiXCR, with one record for every CDR3 protein. Found here are 750,000 to 850,000 distinct CDR3 sequences, roughly 25% of them singletons; the top ten hold under 4.5%. The CDR3 has 12 amino acids. CDR1 is LNHDA, CDR2 SQIVND, per germline (reference sequence). With 11 bases removed from V and 10 bases from J, the gap between germline ends came to 15 bases. Extractions gave at least 5.5 micrograms of total RNA per sample. The sample was also reused in another study, on T cells of mothers and their children. That work states: At a rate of 1.5 ug per 15 ul, cDNA synthesis received all of the extracted RNA.

The sample was blood. This sequence originates from a boy between 10 and 17 years old in good health. The chain links TRBV19 to TRBJ1-6; D not resolved. As DNA, the CDR3 is TGTGCCGCGACCTCGGGGAACTCACCCCTCCACTTT. This translates into CAATSGNSPLHF.